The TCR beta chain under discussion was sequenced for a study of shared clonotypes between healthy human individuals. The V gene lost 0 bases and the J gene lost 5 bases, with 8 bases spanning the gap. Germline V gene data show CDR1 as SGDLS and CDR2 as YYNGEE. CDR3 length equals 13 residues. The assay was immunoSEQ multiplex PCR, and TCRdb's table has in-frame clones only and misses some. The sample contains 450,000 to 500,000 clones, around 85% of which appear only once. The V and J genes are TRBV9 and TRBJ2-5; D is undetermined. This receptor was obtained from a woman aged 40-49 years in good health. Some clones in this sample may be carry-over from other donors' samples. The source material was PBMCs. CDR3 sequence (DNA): TGTGCCAGCAGCGTAGGTCAATGGGAGACCCAGTACTTC. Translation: CASSVGQWETQYF. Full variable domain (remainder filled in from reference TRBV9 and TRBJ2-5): DSGVTQTPKHLITATGQRVTLRCSPRSGDLSVYWYQQSLDQGLQFLIQYYNGEERAKGNILERFSAQQFPDLHSELNLSSLELGDSALYFCASSVGQWETQYFGPGTRLLVL.